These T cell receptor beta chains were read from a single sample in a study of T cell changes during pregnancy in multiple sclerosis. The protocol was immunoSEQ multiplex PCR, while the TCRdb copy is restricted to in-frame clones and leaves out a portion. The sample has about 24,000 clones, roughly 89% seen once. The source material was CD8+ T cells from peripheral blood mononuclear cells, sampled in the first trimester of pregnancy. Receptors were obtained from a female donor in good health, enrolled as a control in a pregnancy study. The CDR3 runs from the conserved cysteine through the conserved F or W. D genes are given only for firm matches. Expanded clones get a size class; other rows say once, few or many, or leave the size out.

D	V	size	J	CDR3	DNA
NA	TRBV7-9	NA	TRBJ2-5	CASTSRGDRKETQYF	TGTGCCAGCACCTCTAGGGGGGACAGAAAAGAGACCCAGTACTTC
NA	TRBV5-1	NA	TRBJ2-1	CASSLTSPNEQFF	TGCGCCAGCAGCTTGACTAGCCCTAATGAGCAGTTCTTC
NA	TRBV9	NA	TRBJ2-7	CASSGGDRSSYEQYF	TGTGCCAGCAGCGGAGGTGACAGGTCCTCCTACGAGCAGTACTTC
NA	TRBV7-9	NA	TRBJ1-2	CASSRGGAGYTF	TGTGCCAGCAGCCGAGGGGGGGCTGGCTACACCTTC
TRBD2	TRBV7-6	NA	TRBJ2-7	CASSQTSGSSYEQYF	TGTGCCAGCAGCCAAACTAGCGGAAGCTCCTACGAGCAGTACTTC
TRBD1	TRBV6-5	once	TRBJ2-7	CASSLTPGQGTEQYF	TGTGCCAGCAGCCTTACCCCGGGACAGGGGACCGAGCAGTACTTC
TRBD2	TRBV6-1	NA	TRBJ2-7	CASSGRGISYEQYF	TGTGCCAGCAGTGGGCGGGGGATTTCCTACGAGCAGTACTTC
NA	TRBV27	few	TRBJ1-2	CASSLSGPSFGYTF	TGTGCCAGCAGTTTATCGGGGCCCTCCTTTGGCTACACCTTC
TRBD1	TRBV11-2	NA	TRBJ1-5	CASSSTGGNQPQHF	TGTGCCAGCAGCTCCACAGGGGGCAATCAGCCCCAGCATTTT
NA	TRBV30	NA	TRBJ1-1	CAWGDGVNTEAFF	TGTGCCTGGGGAGACGGTGTGAACACTGAAGCTTTCTTT
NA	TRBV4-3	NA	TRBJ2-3	CASSQDWAARPDTQYF	TGCGCCAGCAGCCAAGATTGGGCAGCCCGCCCAGATACGCAGTATTTT
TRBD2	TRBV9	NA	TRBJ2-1	CASTTSGRGADEQFF	TGTGCCAGCACCACGTCGGGGCGGGGGGCTGATGAGCAGTTCTTC
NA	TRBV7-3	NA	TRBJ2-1	CASSLLRPRDRGNEQFF	TGTGCCAGCAGCTTACTCCGACCTAGGGATCGGGGGAATGAGCAGTTCTTC
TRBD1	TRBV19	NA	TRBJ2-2	CASATGVNTGELFF	TGTGCCAGTGCGACAGGGGTCAACACCGGGGAGCTGTTTTTT
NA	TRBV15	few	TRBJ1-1	CAARSGTEAFF	TGTGCCGCTCGGAGCGGCACTGAAGCTTTCTTT
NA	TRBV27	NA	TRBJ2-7	CASGLPYEQYF	TGTGCCAGCGGCCTTCCGTACGAGCAGTACTTC
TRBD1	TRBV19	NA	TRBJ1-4	CASSRSTGVPNEKLFF	TGTGCCAGTAGCCGGTCGACAGGGGTCCCAAATGAAAAACTGTTTTTT
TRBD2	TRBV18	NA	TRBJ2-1	CASSSGTSGGYNEQFF	TGTGCCAGCTCATCCGGGACTAGCGGGGGGTACAATGAGCAGTTCTTC
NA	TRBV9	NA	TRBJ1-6	CASSALREPGVNSPLHF	TGTGCCAGCAGCGCCCTCCGGGAACCTGGGGTAAATTCACCCCTCCACTTT
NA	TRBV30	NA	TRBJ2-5	CAWDQGVEETQYF	TGTGCCTGGGACCAGGGTGTTGAGGAGACCCAGTACTTC
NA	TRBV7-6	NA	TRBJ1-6	CASSSFLAGDLSPLHF	TGTGCCAGCAGCTCTTTCCTGGCAGGGGACCTATCACCCCTCCACTTT
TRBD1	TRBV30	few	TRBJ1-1	CAWTETGLDTEAFF	TGTGCCTGGACCGAGACAGGGTTGGACACTGAAGCTTTCTTT
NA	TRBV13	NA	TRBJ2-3	CASSGPGEGGVADTQYF	TGTGCCAGCAGCGGACCGGGAGAGGGGGGGGTCGCAGATACGCAGTATTTT
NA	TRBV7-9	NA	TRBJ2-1	CASSSGTNNEQFF	TGTGCCAGCAGCTCGGGAACTAACAATGAGCAGTTCTTC
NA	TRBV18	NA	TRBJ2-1	CASSPLYRGNEQFF	TGTGCCAGCTCACCGCTCTATAGGGGGAATGAGCAGTTCTTC
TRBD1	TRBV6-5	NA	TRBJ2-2	CASSPDRDAGELFF	TGTGCCAGCAGTCCGGACAGGGACGCCGGGGAGCTGTTTTTT
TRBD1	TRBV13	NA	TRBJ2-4	CASSLRDRGIQYF	TGTGCCAGCAGCTTGCGGGACAGGGGAATTCAGTACTTC
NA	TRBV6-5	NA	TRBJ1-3	CASSYSGTQSGNTIYF	TGTGCCAGCAGTTACTCGGGGACACAATCTGGAAACACCATATATTTT
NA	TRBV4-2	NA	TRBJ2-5	CASSQWPAAQETQYF	TGTGCCAGCAGCCAGTGGCCGGCGGCTCAAGAGACCCAGTACTTC
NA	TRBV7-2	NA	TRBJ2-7	CASSLDIAYEQYF	TGTGCCAGCAGCTTAGATATCGCCTACGAGCAGTACTTC
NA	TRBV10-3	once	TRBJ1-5	CAISDMGTGGFNQPQHF	TGTGCCATCAGTGATATGGGGACCGGGGGGTTCAATCAGCCCCAGCATTTT
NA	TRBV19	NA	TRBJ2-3	CASSIGASYTDTQYF	TGTGCCAGTAGTATTGGGGCTTCCTACACAGATACGCAGTATTTT
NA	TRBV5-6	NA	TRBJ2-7	CASSLGANLVEQYF	TGTGCCAGCAGCTTGGGGGCCAATTTAGTGGAGCAGTACTTC
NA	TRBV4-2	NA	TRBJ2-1	CASSQIPVGGAPYNEQFF	TGTGCCAGCAGCCAAATTCCTGTGGGGGGTGCTCCCTACAATGAGCAGTTCTTC
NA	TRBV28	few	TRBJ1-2	CASSDGLGGNYGYTF	TGTGCCAGCAGTGACGGGCTGGGGGGGAACTATGGCTACACCTTC
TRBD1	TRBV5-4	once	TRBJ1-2	CASSFPDRAIGYTF	TGTGCCAGCAGCTTCCCGGACAGGGCGATAGGCTACACCTTC
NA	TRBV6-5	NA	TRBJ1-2	CASSYDTDYGYTF	TGTGCCAGCAGTTACGATACGGACTATGGCTACACCTTC
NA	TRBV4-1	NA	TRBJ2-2	CASSQVPTTGELFF	TGCGCCAGCAGCCAAGTTCCCACAACCGGGGAGCTGTTTTTT
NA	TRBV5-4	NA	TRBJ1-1	CASSLAQQGYTEAFF	TGTGCCAGCAGCTTGGCTCAACAGGGATACACTGAAGCTTTCTTT
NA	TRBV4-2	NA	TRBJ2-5	CASSPSRGTQETQYF	TGTGCCAGCAGCCCCTCACGGGGGACCCAAGAGACCCAGTACTTC
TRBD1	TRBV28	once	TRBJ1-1	CASRGMDRHTEAFF	TGTGCCAGCAGGGGTATGGACAGGCACACTGAAGCTTTCTTT